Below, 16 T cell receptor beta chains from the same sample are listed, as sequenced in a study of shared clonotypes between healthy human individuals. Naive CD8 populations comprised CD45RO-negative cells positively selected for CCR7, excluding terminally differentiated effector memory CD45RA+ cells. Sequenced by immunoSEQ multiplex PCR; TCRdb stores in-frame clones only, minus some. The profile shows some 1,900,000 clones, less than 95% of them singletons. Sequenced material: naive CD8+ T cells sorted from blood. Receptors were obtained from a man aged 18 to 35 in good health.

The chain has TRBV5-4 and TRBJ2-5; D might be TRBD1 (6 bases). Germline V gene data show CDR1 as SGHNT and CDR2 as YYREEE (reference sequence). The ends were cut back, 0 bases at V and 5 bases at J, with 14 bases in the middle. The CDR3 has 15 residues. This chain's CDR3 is CASSLAWGPRETQYF. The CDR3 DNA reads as TGTGCCAGCAGCTTGGCGTGGGGGCCAAGGGAGACCCAGTACTTC.

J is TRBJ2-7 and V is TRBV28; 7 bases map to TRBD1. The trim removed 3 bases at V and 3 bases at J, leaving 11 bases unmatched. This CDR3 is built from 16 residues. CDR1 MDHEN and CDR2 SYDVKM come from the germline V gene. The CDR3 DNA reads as TGTGCCAGCAGTTTTCCCATCGACAGGGAAGACTACGAGCAGTACTTC. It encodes CASSFPIDREDYEQYF.

CDR3 coding DNA: TGTGCCAGCCAAAGTCTCGGGCTAGGGGGTTCAGAGACCCAGTACTTC. Translating it yields CASQSLGLGGSETQYF. The rearrangement links TRBV27 to TRBJ2-5; weak D call: TRBD1 (6 bases). The CDR3 has 16 residues. V lost 8 bases and J 4 bases, leaving 23 bases between the germline ends. The V gene's germline CDR1 is MNHEY and CDR2 SMNVEV (reference sequence).

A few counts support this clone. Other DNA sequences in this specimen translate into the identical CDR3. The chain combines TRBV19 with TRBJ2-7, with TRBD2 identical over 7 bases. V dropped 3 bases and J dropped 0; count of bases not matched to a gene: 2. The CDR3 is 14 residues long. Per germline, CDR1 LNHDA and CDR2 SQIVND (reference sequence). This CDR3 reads CASSMGGSSYEQYF. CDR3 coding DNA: TGTGCCAGTAGTATGGGCGGGAGCTCCTACGAGCAGTACTTC.

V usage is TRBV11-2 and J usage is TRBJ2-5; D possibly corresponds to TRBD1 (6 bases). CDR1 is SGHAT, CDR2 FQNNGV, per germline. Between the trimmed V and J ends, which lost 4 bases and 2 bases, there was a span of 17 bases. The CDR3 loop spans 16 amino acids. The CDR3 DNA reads TGTGCCAGCAGCTCCACCGAGGGGGTAGCTCAAGAGACCCAGTACTTC. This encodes CASSSTEGVAQETQYF.

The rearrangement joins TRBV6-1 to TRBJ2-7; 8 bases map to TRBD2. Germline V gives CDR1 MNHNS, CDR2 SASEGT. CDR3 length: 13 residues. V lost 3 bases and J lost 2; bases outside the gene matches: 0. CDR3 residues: CASSDGGAYEQYF. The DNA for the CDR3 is TGTGCCAGCAGTGACGGGGGGGCCTACGAGCAGTACTTC.

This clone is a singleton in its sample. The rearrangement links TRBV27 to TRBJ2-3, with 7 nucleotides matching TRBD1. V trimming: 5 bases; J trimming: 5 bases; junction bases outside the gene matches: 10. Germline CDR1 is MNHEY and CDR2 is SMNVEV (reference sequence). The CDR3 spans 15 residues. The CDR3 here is CASSAWDSTQDTQYF. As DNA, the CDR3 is TGTGCCAGCAGTGCCTGGGACAGCACACAAGATACGCAGTATTTT.

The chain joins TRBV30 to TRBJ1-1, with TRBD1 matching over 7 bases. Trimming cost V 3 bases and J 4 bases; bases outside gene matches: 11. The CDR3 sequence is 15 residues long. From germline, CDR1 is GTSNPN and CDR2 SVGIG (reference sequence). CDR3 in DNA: TGTGCCTGGAGCGCGTACCAACAGGGGTCCACTGAAGCTTTCTTT. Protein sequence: CAWSAYQQGSTEAFF. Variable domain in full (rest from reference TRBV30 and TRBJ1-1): SQTIHQWPATLVQPVGSPLSLECTVEGTSNPNLYWYRQAAGRGLQLLFYSVGIGQISSEVPQNLSASRPQDRQFILSSKKLLLSDSGFYLCAWSAYQQGSTEAFFGQGTRLTVV.

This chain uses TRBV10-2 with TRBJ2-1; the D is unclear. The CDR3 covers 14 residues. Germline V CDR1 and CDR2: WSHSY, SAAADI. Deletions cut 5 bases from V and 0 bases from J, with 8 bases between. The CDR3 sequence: CASSIGISYNEQFF. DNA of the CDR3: TGCGCCAGCAGTATAGGAATCTCCTACAATGAGCAGTTCTTC.

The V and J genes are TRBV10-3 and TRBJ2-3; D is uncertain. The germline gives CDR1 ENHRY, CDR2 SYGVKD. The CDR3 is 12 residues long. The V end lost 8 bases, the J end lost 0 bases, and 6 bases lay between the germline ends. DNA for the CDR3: TGTGCCATCCTGGGTAGCACAGATACGCAGTATTTT. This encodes CAILGSTDTQYF.

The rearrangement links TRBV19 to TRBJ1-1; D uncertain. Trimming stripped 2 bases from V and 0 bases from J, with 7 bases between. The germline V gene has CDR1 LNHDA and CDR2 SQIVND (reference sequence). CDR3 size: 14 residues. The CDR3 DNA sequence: TGTGCCAGTAGTATAACCATCATGAACACTGAAGCTTTCTTT. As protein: CASSITIMNTEAFF.

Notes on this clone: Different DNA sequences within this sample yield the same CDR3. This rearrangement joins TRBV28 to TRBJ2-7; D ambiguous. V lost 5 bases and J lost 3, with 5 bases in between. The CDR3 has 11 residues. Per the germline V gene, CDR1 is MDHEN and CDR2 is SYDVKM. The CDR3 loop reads CASSNSYEQYF. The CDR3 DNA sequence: TGTGCCAGCAGTAATAGCTACGAGCAGTACTTC.

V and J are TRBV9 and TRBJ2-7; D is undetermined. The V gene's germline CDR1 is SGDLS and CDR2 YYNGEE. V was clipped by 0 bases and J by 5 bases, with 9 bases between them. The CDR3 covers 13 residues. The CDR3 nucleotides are TGTGCCAGCAGCGTAGCTCTTGGGGACGAGCAGTACTTC. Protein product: CASSVALGDEQYF.

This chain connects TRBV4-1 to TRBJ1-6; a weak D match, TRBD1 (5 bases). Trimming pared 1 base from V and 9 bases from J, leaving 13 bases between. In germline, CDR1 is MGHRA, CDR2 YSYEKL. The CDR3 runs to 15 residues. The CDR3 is CASSQGPDGGSPLHF. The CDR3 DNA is TGCGCCAGCAGCCAAGGACCAGATGGGGGTTCACCCCTCCACTTT.

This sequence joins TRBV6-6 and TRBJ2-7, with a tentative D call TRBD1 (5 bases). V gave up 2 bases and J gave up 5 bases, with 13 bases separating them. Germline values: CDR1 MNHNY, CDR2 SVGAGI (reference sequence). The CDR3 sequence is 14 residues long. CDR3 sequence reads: CASSYRQGFDEQYF. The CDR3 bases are TGTGCCAGCAGTTACCGGCAGGGTTTCGACGAGCAGTACTTC.

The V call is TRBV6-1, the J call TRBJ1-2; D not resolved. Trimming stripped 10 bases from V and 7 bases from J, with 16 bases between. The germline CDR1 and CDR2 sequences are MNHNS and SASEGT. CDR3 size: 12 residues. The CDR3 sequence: CATLDIFRGYTF. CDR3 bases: TGTGCCACCCTCGACATATTCCGTGGCTACACCTTC.